This T cell receptor (beta chain) was sequenced for a study of blood T cell repertoires in COVID-19. Overall study: The United States, Italy and Spain provided the acute and convalescent COVID-19 samples. Sources were T cells, B-cell-depleted T cells, or PBMCs; the material itself was cDNA or gDNA.

In the original processing: Scientists estimated how many nucleated cells there were by amplifying reference gene primers. TCRdb keeps only in-frame clones here, not all; method: immunoSEQ multiplex PCR. V and J calls and clone size are those listed in that table; D and trimming were worked out from the DNA. Of 110,000 or so clones listed, less than 90% were seen once; the top ten hold approximately 8.7%. This clonotype was obtained from a man aged 65 to 85 who had recovered from COVID-19. Sequenced sample: peripheral blood.

DNA for the CDR3: TGCGCCAGCAGCTTGGAACACCATAACTATGGCTACACCTTC. Translated, it gives CASSLEHHNYGYTF. The J gene is TRBJ1-2, the V gene TRBV5-1; D remains ambiguous. Germline V CDR1 and CDR2: SGHRS, YFSETQ. The V and J ends lost 0 bases and 1 base respectively, with 7 bases between them. This CDR3 has 14 amino acids.